The 9 T cell receptor beta chains below all came from one sample that was sequenced in a study of cytomegalovirus exposure and HLA in healthy donors. Primers: 60 Vbeta forward and 13 Jbeta reverse. Data came from immunoSEQ multiplex PCR; TCRdb stores just in-frame clones and leaves some out. This table holds 95,000 to 110,000 clones, more than 75% found once. The specimen was PBMCs. The receptors derive from a man younger than 45 in good health and CMV-seropositive.

The chain joins TRBV7-2 to TRBJ2-3, with a tentative D call TRBD2 (6 bases). Germline-derived CDR1 and CDR2 are SGHTA and FQGNSA. The CDR3 runs to 18 residues. Trimming cost V 4 bases and J 0 bases, with 20 bases left between them. The CDR3 region has the DNA TGTGCCAGCAGCTCGATAAAGGGAGGCGGAGGAAGCACAGATACGCAGTATTTT. Protein product: CASSSIKGGGGSTDTQYF.

This clone was observed a single time. V usage is TRBV7-9 and J usage is TRBJ2-7; 9 nucleotides match TRBD1. The CDR3 has 16 residues. Trimming took 1 base from V and 1 from J; bases not matched to a gene: 5. Germline V gene sequence: CDR1 SEHNR, CDR2 FQNEAQ (reference sequence). In DNA, the CDR3 is TGTGCCAGCAGCTTAGGCCCTGGACAGGGGTCCTACGAGCAGTACTTC. Amino acid sequence: CASSLGPGQGSYEQYF.

The chain's CDR3 is CASSFGGELFF. In DNA form, the CDR3 reads TGTGCCAGCAGTTTCGGGGGGGAGCTGTTTTTT. The chain uses TRBV27 and TRBJ2-2, with no clear D. CDR1 is MNHEY, CDR2 SMNVEV, per germline (reference sequence). The CDR3 consists of 11 residues. V was pared by 3 bases and J by 8 bases, with 4 bases between.

This clone was found once. This sequence joins TRBV9 and TRBJ1-6; 7 bases fit TRBD1. CDR1 SGDLS and CDR2 YYNGEE come from the germline V gene. The CDR3 is 14 amino acids. V was pared by 5 bases and J by 6 bases, with 5 bases of the junction left unmatched. Here the CDR3 reads CASSVDRANSPLHF. The CDR3 bases are TGTGCCAGCAGTGTCGACAGGGCTAATTCACCCCTCCACTTT.

This clone was counted only a few times. The chain links TRBV14 to TRBJ1-1; unclear D gene. The V end was cut by 5 bases, the J end by 7 bases, with 11 bases between. There are 12 residues in the CDR3. Per the germline V gene, CDR1 is SGHDN and CDR2 is FVKESK. CDR3 in amino acids: CASSTMALEAFF. The CDR3 coding sequence is TGTGCCAGCAGCACAATGGCCCTTGAAGCTTTCTTT.

This sequence joins TRBV18 and TRBJ1-1; D not certain. V gave up 2 bases and J gave up 4 bases, with 11 bases separating them. Germline V CDR1 and CDR2: KGHSH, LQKENI. There are 14 residues in the CDR3. The CDR3 sequence: CASSPGSSGTEAFF. The CDR3 region has the DNA TGTGCCAGCTCACCAGGGTCGAGCGGCACTGAAGCTTTCTTT.

This clone showed up just once. The V call is TRBV2, the J call TRBJ1-1; a possible D gene is TRBD1 (5 bases). The CDR3 has 14 amino acids. Per the germline V gene, CDR1 is SNHLY and CDR2 is FYNNEI. Between the trimmed V and J ends, which lost 1 base and 4 bases, there was a span of 10 bases. CDR3 amino acids: CASSEGWGITEAFF. CDR3 DNA sequence: TGTGCCAGCAGTGAAGGTTGGGGCATCACTGAAGCTTTCTTT.

The V and J genes are TRBV5-8 and TRBJ1-4, with a weak D call TRBD1 (5 bases). This CDR3 is 17 amino acids long. The V end lost 2 bases, the J end lost 1 base, and 15 bases lay between the germline ends. The germline V gene has CDR1 SGHTS and CDR2 YDEGEE. In nucleotides, the CDR3 is TGTGCCAGCAGCTTCGGGCAGGGATCCTTAACTAATGAAAAACTGTTTTTT. It encodes CASSFGQGSLTNEKLFF.

This chain links TRBV5-1 with TRBJ2-2, with a possible D match to TRBD1 (5 bases). Trimming pared 2 bases from V and 2 bases from J, leaving 13 bases between. The V gene's germline CDR1 is SGHRS and CDR2 YFSETQ. CDR3 size: 16 residues. CDR3 amino acids: CASSFRRVVNTGELFF. The CDR3 nucleotides are TGCGCCAGCAGCTTCCGCAGGGTCGTTAACACCGGGGAGCTGTTTTTT.